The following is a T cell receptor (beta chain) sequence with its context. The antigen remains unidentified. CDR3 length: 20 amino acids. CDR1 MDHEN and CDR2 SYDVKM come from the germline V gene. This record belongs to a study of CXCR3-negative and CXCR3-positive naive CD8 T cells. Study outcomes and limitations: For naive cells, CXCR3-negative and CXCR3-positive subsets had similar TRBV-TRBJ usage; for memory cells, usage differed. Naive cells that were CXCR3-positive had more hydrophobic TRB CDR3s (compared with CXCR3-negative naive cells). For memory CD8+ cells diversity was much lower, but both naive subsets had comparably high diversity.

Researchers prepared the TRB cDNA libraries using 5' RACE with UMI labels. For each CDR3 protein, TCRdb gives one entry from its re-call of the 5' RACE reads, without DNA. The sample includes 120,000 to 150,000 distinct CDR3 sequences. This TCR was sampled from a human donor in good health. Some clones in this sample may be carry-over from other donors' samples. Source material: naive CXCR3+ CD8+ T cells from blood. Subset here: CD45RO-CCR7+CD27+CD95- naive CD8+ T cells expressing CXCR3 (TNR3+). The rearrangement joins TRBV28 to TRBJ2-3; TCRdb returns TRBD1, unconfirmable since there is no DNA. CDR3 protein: CASSLPLVGLAGEGTDTQYF.